This entry lists 26 T cell receptor beta chains sequenced from one sample in a study of T cells in localized non-small cell lung cancer. Measured with immunoSEQ multiplex PCR; TCRdb has only the in-frame clones, and not every one. Altogether about 1,600 clones are present, 30% to 40% being singletons, with the ten largest covering 7% to 9%. Sample: normal lung tissue next to the tumor, taken before any cancer treatment. The receptors derive from an older female donor with stage II squamous cell lung carcinoma.

V gene TRBV29-1 combines with J gene TRBJ1-4; D is possibly TRBD1 (5 bases). Germline CDR1 reads SQVTM; CDR2 reads ANQGSEA. The V end lost 1 base, the J end lost 8 bases, and 14 bases lay between the germline ends. The CDR3 runs 14 residues. CDR3 bases: TGCAGCGTTGAAGTCGCGGGCAAGGGGGAAAAACTGTTTTTT. It specifies CSVEVAGKGEKLFF.

This rearrangement joins TRBV9 to TRBJ2-1; no clear D gene. Germline lookup yields CDR1 SGDLS and CDR2 YYNGEE. Trimming left V 4 bases short and J 7 bases short, with 9 bases between. The CDR3 runs 12 residues. The CDR3 spells CASSLGINEQFF. CDR3 sequence (DNA): TGTGCCAGCAGCTTAGGGATAAATGAGCAGTTCTTC.

This chain joins TRBV19 and TRBJ2-1; TRBD2 agrees at 7 bases. J was trimmed by 3 bases and V by 0 bases; bases with no gene match: 8. The CDR3 spans 17 residues. CDR1 and CDR2 (germline): LNHDA, SQIVND (reference sequence). For the CDR3, the DNA is TGTGCCAGTAGTATAGAATGGGCTAGCGGCCTCTACAATGAGCAGTTCTTC. Translated: CASSIEWASGLYNEQFF.

This clone is labeled medium-sized. The chain couples TRBV6-8 to TRBJ2-7; TRBD1 or TRBD2 may be the D gene (5 bases each). The CDR3 totals 15 residues. CDR1 is MNHGY, CDR2 SAAAGT, per germline. The V gene lost 2 bases and the J gene lost 6 bases, with 17 bases spanning the gap. The CDR3 DNA sequence: TGTGCCAGCAGTTACACTTGGAACCTCGGGGCCGAGCAGTACTTC. Translating it yields CASSYTWNLGAEQYF.

This clone has a handful of counts. This rearrangement joins TRBV10-3 to TRBJ1-6; unclear D gene. The ends were cut back, 10 bases at V and 8 bases at J, with 18 bases in the middle. Germline-derived CDR1 and CDR2 are ENHRY and SYGVKD. The CDR3 spans 14 residues. The CDR3 DNA follows: TGTGCCAGCCGCCTCTTAAGCCCTTATTCACCCCTCCACTTT. It yields the protein CASRLLSPYSPLHF.

The chain combines TRBV6-8 with TRBJ1-6, with a tentative D call TRBD1 (5 bases). CDR1 is MNHGY, CDR2 SAAAGT, per germline. V shed 0 bases and J shed 4 bases, with 13 bases lying between them. The CDR3 loop spans 17 amino acids. CDR3 in amino acids: CASSYSPGGRYNSPLHF. The CDR3 DNA is TGTGCCAGCAGTTACTCACCCGGGGGTCGTTATAATTCACCCCTCCACTTT.

This clone was picked up a small number of times. The V and J genes are TRBV27 and TRBJ2-7; TRBD2 aligns across 13 bases. The CDR3 loop spans 15 amino acids. Germline V gene lookup returns CDR1 MNHEY and CDR2 SMNVEV (reference sequence). V lost 6 bases to trimming and J lost 4 bases; unmatched junction nucleotides: 6. The CDR3 region has the DNA TGTGCCAGCAGAGGACTAGCGGGAGCCGTATACGAGCAGTACTTC. Translating it yields CASRGLAGAVYEQYF.

This sequence joins TRBV18 and TRBJ1-2, with 10 bases identical to TRBD1. CDR3 length: 16 residues. Germline V gene data show CDR1 as KGHSH and CDR2 as LQKENI. The trim removed 3 bases at V and 4 bases at J, leaving 8 bases unmatched. CDR3 amino acids: CASSPLGTGAIYGYTF. The CDR3 DNA reads TGTGCCAGCTCACCGTTAGGGACAGGGGCGATCTATGGCTACACCTTC.

This clone was seen a handful of times. CDR3 in amino acids: CASSLRLADNEQFF. Here the CDR3 DNA reads TGTGCCAGCAGCTTGCGGCTAGCGGACAATGAGCAGTTCTTC. The chain has TRBV11-3 and TRBJ2-1; 7 positions match TRBD2. V gave up 3 bases and J gave up 5 bases; unmatched junction bases: 4. Germline V lookup: CDR1 SGHNT, CDR2 YENEEA. There are 14 residues in the CDR3.

The CDR3 region has the DNA TGTGCCAGCAGCCAAGGGACTAGCGGGAGGGAGAGAGAGACCCAGTACTTC. Translation: CASSQGTSGRERETQYF. The chain combines TRBV14 with TRBJ2-5; 15 positions agree with TRBD2. This CDR3 has 17 residues. The germline gives CDR1 SGHDN, CDR2 FVKESK. V was pared by 1 base and J by 4 bases, with 4 bases of the junction left unmatched.

For this clone: The germline gene is not matched at one end of the junction; a read error may be the cause. This sequence joins TRBV30 and TRBJ1-5; a weak D match, TRBD1 (5 bases). CDR1 is GTSNPN, CDR2 SVGIG, per germline (reference sequence). The CDR3 runs 13 residues. The CDR3 reads CVWSFSGAKLQHF. CDR3 sequence (DNA): TGTGTCTGGAGTTTTTCCGGGGCGAAGCTTCAGCATTTT.

The rearrangement uses TRBV18 and TRBJ2-7; a weak D match, TRBD1 (6 bases). CDR3 length: 14 residues. The germline gives CDR1 KGHSH, CDR2 LQKENI. Trimming removed 1 base from V and 5 bases from J, with 12 bases in between. The CDR3 is CASSPQGVGDEQYF. In DNA, the CDR3 is TGTGCCAGCTCACCACAGGGGGTTGGGGACGAGCAGTACTTC.

The rearrangement links TRBV28 to TRBJ1-6; the match to TRBD1 covers 7 bases. Losses at the gene ends were 1 base for V and 3 bases for J; bases not matched to a gene: 9. The germline CDR1 and CDR2 sequences are MDHEN and SYDVKM. The CDR3 spans 18 residues. CDR3 nucleotide sequence: TGTGCCAGCAGTTTATTTGGGGCAGGGGGGGACTATAATTCACCCCTCCACTTT. Its protein product is CASSLFGAGGDYNSPLHF.

This clone qualifies as medium-sized (0.01 to 0.1%). V usage is TRBV9 and J usage is TRBJ2-1; unclear D gene. V was shortened by 0 bases and J by 2 bases, with 12 bases between the two germline ends. The germline V gene has CDR1 SGDLS and CDR2 YYNGEE. The CDR3 contains 16 residues. The CDR3, as DNA: TGTGCCAGCAGCGTAGGTCTGGCTGGGACCTACAATGAGCAGTTCTTC. This sequence encodes CASSVGLAGTYNEQFF.

V and J are TRBV19 and TRBJ2-1; the D gene could be TRBD1 or TRBD2 (6 bases each). This CDR3 is built from 15 residues. CDR1 LNHDA and CDR2 SQIVND come from the germline V gene (reference sequence). The V end lost 7 bases, the J end lost 8 bases, and 21 bases lay between the germline ends. CDR3 coding DNA: TGTGCCAGTATCCCCCCGGGGGCAAGTAGGGATGAGCAGTTCTTC. Residues: CASIPPGASRDEQFF.

The chain couples TRBV6-8 to TRBJ2-7; 9 bases line up with TRBD1. Losses at the gene ends were 6 bases for V and 6 bases for J; bases not matched to a gene: 6. The germline V gene encodes CDR1 MNHGY and CDR2 SAAAGT. The CDR3 length is 13 residues. The CDR3 loop is CASSRGQGGEQYF. The CDR3, as DNA: TGTGCCAGCAGCCGGGGACAGGGCGGCGAGCAGTACTTC.

The chain uses TRBV11-3 and TRBJ1-1; D might be TRBD1 (5 bases). The CDR3 loop spans 15 amino acids. V was shortened by 0 bases and J by 5 bases, with 13 bases between the two germline ends. CDR1 SGHNT and CDR2 YENEEA come from the germline V gene. The CDR3 loop is CASSLDRAGNTEAFF. CDR3 bases: TGTGCCAGCAGCTTAGACAGGGCGGGGAATACTGAAGCTTTCTTT.

This clone was recorded a few times. Sequence at one end of the junction differs from germline and may be a read error. CDR3 region: CAISEAGGDGYTF. The DNA for the CDR3 is TGTGCCATCAGTGAGGCGGGCGGGGATGGCTATACCTTC. The chain joins TRBV10-3 to TRBJ1-2; no reliable D call. Germline values: CDR1 ENHRY, CDR2 SYGVKD. The CDR3 is 13 residues long.

The chain couples TRBV19 to TRBJ2-5, with TRBD2 matching over 7 bases. J gave up 1 base and V 1 base, and 0 bases lay outside the gene matches. The CDR3 spans 14 residues. Germline CDR1 reads LNHDA; CDR2 reads SQIVND (reference sequence). The CDR3 bases are TGTGCCAGTAGTATAGTAGCGGGCCAAGAGACCCAGTACTTC. This translates into CASSIVAGQETQYF.

The chain has TRBV5-1 and TRBJ2-5; perhaps TRBD2 as D (6 bases). The CDR3 has 14 amino acids. V shed 4 bases and J shed 2 bases, with 12 bases lying between them. Germline V gene data show CDR1 as SGHRS and CDR2 as YFSETQ. CDR3 bases: TGCGCCAGCAGCGATCCCGGGACTCAAGAGACCCAGTACTTC. This translates into CASSDPGTQETQYF. The full variable domain, in which reference TRBV5-1 and TRBJ2-5 provide the parts outside the CDR3, is KAGVTQTPRYLIKTRGQQVTLSCSPISGHRSVSWYQQTPGQGLQFLFEYFSETQRNKGNFPGRFSGRQFSNSRSEMNVSTLELGDSALYLCASSDPGTQETQYFGPGTRLLVL.

The gene calls are TRBV30 and TRBJ1-2; 7 nucleotides agree with TRBD1. Germline CDR1 is GTSNPN and CDR2 is SVGIG (reference sequence). The CDR3 extends over 13 amino acids. V shed 4 bases, J shed 4 bases, and the junction held 6 bases outside the gene matches. The DNA of the CDR3 is TGTGCCTGGACACGGACAGGAATCTATGGCTACACCTTC. This encodes CAWTRTGIYGYTF.

The rearrangement uses TRBV30 and TRBJ1-2; D gene uncertain. Germline CDR1 GTSNPN, CDR2 SVGIG (reference sequence). The CDR3 length is 11 residues. Between the trimmed V and J ends, which lost 4 bases and 2 bases, there was a span of 5 bases. The CDR3 nucleotides read TGTGCCTGGACCAGGAACTATGGCTACACCTTC. Its protein product is CAWTRNYGYTF.

This chain uses TRBV28 with TRBJ2-3, with TRBD1 identical over 11 bases. Germline trimming cut 4 bases from V and 5 bases from J; bases unmatched to any gene: 8. This CDR3 is built from 16 residues. Germline-derived CDR1 and CDR2 are MDHEN and SYDVKM. CDR3 nucleotide sequence: TGTGCCAGCAGTTCGGCGGGACAGGGGGGAAAAGATACGCAGTATTTT. Its protein is CASSSAGQGGKDTQYF. The full variable domain, in which reference TRBV28 and TRBJ2-3 provide the parts outside the CDR3, is DVKVTQSSRYLVKRTGEKVFLECVQDMDHENMFWYRQDPGLGLRLIYFSYDVKMKEKGDIPEGYSVSREKKERFSLILESASTNQTSMYLCASSSAGQGGKDTQYFGPGTRLTVL.

This clone was observed a handful of times. The chain couples TRBV11-3 to TRBJ2-1, with TRBD2 identical over 7 bases. The CDR3 length is 15 residues. Trimming cost V 4 bases and J 4 bases; bases outside gene matches: 7. CDR1 SGHNT and CDR2 YENEEA come from the germline V gene. CDR3 DNA: TGTGCCAGCAGCTCCGGGACTACAACTTACAATGAGCAGTTCTTC. Translation gives CASSSGTTTYNEQFF.

This clone showed up just a few times. This chain connects TRBV6-8 to TRBJ2-5; weak D call: TRBD1 (5 bases). The CDR3 length is 16 residues. The germline V gene has CDR1 MNHGY and CDR2 SAAAGT. V was clipped by 2 bases and J by 5 bases, with 18 bases between them. The CDR3 loop is CASSYGPTAPRETQYF. Here the CDR3 DNA reads TGTGCCAGCAGTTACGGTCCGACAGCACCAAGGGAGACCCAGTACTTC.

This chain connects TRBV19 to TRBJ1-1; weak D call: TRBD1 (5 bases). Germline values: CDR1 LNHDA, CDR2 SQIVND (reference sequence). The V gene lost 3 bases and the J gene lost 2 bases, with 10 bases spanning the gap. The CDR3 has 14 amino acids. The CDR3: CASSIGRVNTEAFF. CDR3 in DNA: TGTGCCAGTAGTATTGGCAGGGTCAACACTGAAGCTTTCTTT.